This entry features one T cell receptor beta chain sequence. This sequence may be a read error, since a much larger clone differs from it by one base. Those with hyperthyroidism were 18 to 65 years old, newly diagnosed, and ill for under 2 months. The source of the sample is a study of T cells in Graves' hyperthyroidism and ophthalmopathy. The CDR3 covers 13 residues. Germline V CDR1 and CDR2: MNHNS, SASEGT. Amplification yielded TCR beta CDR3 regions, with RNA transcripts as the source. HTBI primers were employed in a first-round RT-PCR of the TCR CDR3. TCRdb redid the calling of the multiplex PCR reads with MiXCR, one entry per CDR3 protein. The data contain roughly 510,000 distinct CDR3 sequences, more than 20% of them singletons.

Sequencing used blood. This chain joins TRBV6-1 and TRBJ2-7; TRBD1 agrees at 8 bases. This receptor was obtained from a man between 18 and 35 years old with Graves' hyperthyroidism. CDR3 sequence: CASSQSGGYEQCF. The CDR3 nucleotides are TGTGCCAGCAGTCAATCAGGGGGCTACGAGCAGTGCTTC.